The 14 T cell receptor beta chains below all came from one sample that was sequenced in a study of blood T cell repertoires in COVID-19. Assay: immunoSEQ multiplex PCR; the TCRdb copy retains only in-frame clones and omits some. The table lists about 330,000 clones, 75% to 90% of them singletons, with 5% to 6% in the top ten. The sample was PBMCs or T cells enriched from blood (not recorded which). The receptors come from a man aged 25 to 40 who had recovered from COVID-19.

The chain has TRBV6-5 and TRBJ2-2, with 7 bases matching TRBD1. Germline V gives CDR1 MNHEY, CDR2 SVGAGI. Losses at the gene ends were 6 bases for V and 4 bases for J; bases not matched to a gene: 5. The CDR3 runs 14 residues. CDR3 loop: CASRRQGSTGELFF. The CDR3 DNA follows: TGTGCCAGCAGGCGACAGGGCAGCACCGGGGAGCTGTTTTTT.

A few counts support this clone. The V call is TRBV25-1, the J call TRBJ2-2, with 8 bases fitting TRBD1. Germline CDR1 reads MGHDK; CDR2 reads SYGVNS. The CDR3 covers 16 residues. V gave up 4 bases and J gave up 0 bases; unmatched junction bases: 4. This CDR3 is CASSGWTGTNTGELFF. In DNA form, the CDR3 reads TGTGCCAGCAGTGGCTGGACAGGGACGAACACCGGGGAGCTGTTTTTT.

The chain employs TRBV28 and TRBJ2-5; no definite D call. Trimming removed 5 bases from V and 2 bases from J, with 3 bases in between. The CDR3 extends over 11 amino acids. CDR1 MDHEN and CDR2 SYDVKM come from the germline V gene. The CDR3 sequence is CASSIQETQYF. CDR3 DNA sequence: TGTGCCAGCAGTATACAAGAGACCCAGTACTTC.

With regard to this clone: The same CDR3 is also encoded by other DNA sequences in this sample. This sequence joins TRBV12-3 or TRBV12-4 and TRBJ1-2; no clear D. Between the trimmed V and J ends, which lost 3 bases and 4 bases, there was a span of 6 bases. This CDR3 contains 12 residues. DNA of the CDR3: TGTGCCAGCAGTTTGAGTCTCTATGGCTACACCTTC. As protein: CASSLSLYGYTF.

This sequence joins TRBV2 and TRBJ1-5; no clear D gene. Trimming removed 4 bases at V and 4 bases at J, with 14 bases between. CDR3 size: 15 residues. Germline-derived CDR1 and CDR2 are SNHLY and FYNNEI. CDR3 sequence: CASSVMGLGNQPQHF. The CDR3, as DNA: TGTGCCAGCAGTGTAATGGGCCTTGGAAATCAGCCCCAGCATTTT.

The gene calls are TRBV9 and TRBJ1-2, with TRBD1 matching over 9 bases. V lost 0 bases and J lost 4; bases outside the gene matches: 1. CDR1 is SGDLS, CDR2 YYNGEE, per germline. The CDR3 sequence is 14 residues long. DNA for the CDR3: TGTGCCAGCAGCGTAGGGGACAGGGCCTATGGCTACACCTTC. This encodes CASSVGDRAYGYTF.

This clone was detected once. This chain connects TRBV24-1 to TRBJ2-2; the match to TRBD2 covers 9 bases. The CDR3 totals 14 residues. V was pared by 6 bases and J by 4 bases, with 2 bases of the junction left unmatched. Germline V gene data show CDR1 as KGHDR and CDR2 as SFDVKD. The CDR3 sequence: CATSLAGPTGELFF. CDR3 bases: TGTGCCACCAGTCTAGCGGGACCCACCGGGGAGCTGTTTTTT.

The table lists this clone with a count of one. The V and J genes are TRBV30 and TRBJ1-1, with D unclear. The CDR3 loop spans 13 amino acids. Germline V CDR1 and CDR2: GTSNPN, SVGIG (reference sequence). With 1 base removed from V and 1 base from J, the gap between germline ends came to 7 bases. In nucleotides, the CDR3 is TGTGCCTGGAGTGGGCAATGGAACACTGAAGCTTTCTTT. This gives the protein CAWSGQWNTEAFF.

Of note for this clone: In the same sample, other DNA sequences code for this CDR3. The chain uses TRBV12-3 or TRBV12-4 and TRBJ2-7, with TRBD1 matching 8 bases. The CDR3 is 13 residues long. With 5 bases clipped from V and 2 bases from J, the junction kept 2 bases outside the gene matches. This CDR3 is CASSPDRAYEQYF. Written as DNA, the CDR3 is TGTGCCAGCAGTCCGGACAGGGCCTACGAGCAGTACTTC.

This clone was found a few times. This chain links TRBV19 with TRBJ2-2, with D uncertain. CDR3 length: 13 amino acids. Germline loops: CDR1 LNHDA, CDR2 SQIVND (reference sequence). Trimming took 4 bases from V and 1 from J, leaving 4 bases between them. The CDR3 nucleotides are TGTGCCAGTAGTAACAGGAACACCGGGGAGCTGTTTTTT. Residues: CASSNRNTGELFF. The variable domain in full, with the rest retrieved from reference TRBV19 and TRBJ2-2, is DGGITQSPKYLFRKEGQNVTLSCEQNLNHDAMYWYRQDPGQGLRLIYYSQIVNDFQKGDIAEGYSVSREKKESFPLTVTSAQKNPTAFYLCASSNRNTGELFFGEGSRLTVL.

This clone has only a few counts. V gene TRBV6-4 combines with J gene TRBJ2-2, with D perhaps TRBD1 (5 bases). Germline values: CDR1 MRHNA, CDR2 SNTAGT. The CDR3 loop spans 16 amino acids. V was trimmed by 0 bases and J by 3 bases, leaving 11 bases between them. The CDR3 reads CASSDSEKGDTGELFF. The CDR3 DNA is TGTGCCAGCAGTGACTCCGAGAAAGGGGACACCGGGGAGCTGTTTTTT.

V and J are TRBV6-5 and TRBJ1-1; TRBD1 agrees at 10 bases. CDR3 size: 13 residues. V was pared by 6 bases and J by 5 bases, with 3 bases of the junction left unmatched. Germline assignment: CDR1 MNHEY and CDR2 SVGAGI. The CDR3 protein is CASSTGQGTEAFF. CDR3 DNA: TGTGCCAGCAGCACGGGACAGGGGACTGAAGCTTTCTTT.

V is TRBV2 and J is TRBJ2-1; 9 positions match TRBD2. Germline V gene data show CDR1 as SNHLY and CDR2 as FYNNEI. CDR3 length: 16 residues. J gave up 0 bases and V 6 bases, and 6 bases lay outside the gene matches. CDR3 sequence reads: CASRAGLASSYNEQFF. The DNA for the CDR3 is TGTGCCAGCAGGGCGGGACTAGCCAGCTCCTACAATGAGCAGTTCTTC.

V and J are TRBV7-2 and TRBJ2-3; TRBD1 might be the D (6 bases). The ends were cut back, 5 bases at V and 3 bases at J, with 15 bases in the middle. Germline loops: CDR1 SGHTA, CDR2 FQGNSA. This CDR3 is built from 15 residues. The CDR3: CASSPRDTETDTQYF. The CDR3 coding sequence is TGTGCCAGCAGCCCCCGGGACACCGAAACAGATACGCAGTATTTT.